Listed here are 26 T cell receptor beta chains from one sample, sequenced in a study of breast tumors, draining lymph nodes, adjacent tissues. Axillary draining lymph nodes of breast cancer patients supplied the node samples. TCRdb redid the calling of the multiplex PCR reads with MiXCR, one entry per CDR3 protein. The sample has approximately 90,000 distinct CDR3 sequences, 25% to 35% seen once. Sequencing used axillary lymph node tissue. These receptors all come from a female donor with breast cancer. Some clones in this sample may be carry-over from other donors' samples.

The chain has TRBV29-1 and TRBJ1-2, with D uncertain. The CDR3 sequence is 13 residues long. The V and J ends lost 2 bases and 4 bases respectively, with 11 bases between them. Germline V gives CDR1 SQVTM, CDR2 ANQGSEA. The CDR3 protein is CSVEHANFYGYTF. CDR3 sequence (DNA): TGCAGCGTTGAACATGCCAACTTCTATGGCTACACCTTC.

This clonotype was recorded at least ten times. This chain connects TRBV18 to TRBJ2-7; the match to TRBD2 covers 13 bases. Germline V gives CDR1 KGHSH, CDR2 LQKENI. CDR3 length: 19 amino acids. Trimming cost V 1 base and J 2 bases; bases outside gene matches: 11. The CDR3 is CASSPLGGTSGIVAYEQYF. The CDR3 DNA sequence: TGTGCCAGCTCACCACTTGGTGGGACTAGCGGGATTGTCGCCTACGAGCAGTACTTC.

This clonotype came up many times. The chain employs TRBV19 and TRBJ2-2; 7 nucleotides match TRBD2. CDR1 and CDR2 (germline): LNHDA, SQIVND (reference sequence). The junction had 11 bases not matched to a gene; V was cut back by 3 bases and J by 7 bases. The CDR3 is 16 residues long. CDR3 nucleotide sequence: TGTGCCAGTAGTATGTACCAGACTAGCTTGGGCGGGGAGCTGTTTTTT. Translation gives CASSMYQTSLGGELFF.

This clonotype was seen a handful of times. A read error is possible here, since a much larger clone lies one base away. The chain couples TRBV5-1 to TRBJ2-5; a possible D gene is TRBD1 (6 bases). This CDR3 is 15 amino acids long. In germline, CDR1 is SGHRS, CDR2 YFSETQ. V dropped 6 bases and J dropped 5 bases, with 20 bases sitting between them. The CDR3 is CASTTTGATDETQYF. CDR3 DNA: TGCGCCAGCACCACGACAGGAGCGACGGACGAGACCCAGTACTTC.

Concerning this clonotype: At one end the junction does not follow the germline gene, possibly because of a read error. The rearrangement joins TRBV2 to TRBJ2-3, with D perhaps assigned TRBD1 or TRBD2 (5 bases each). CDR3 size: 15 residues. Germline-derived CDR1 and CDR2 are SNHLY and FYNNEI. Written as DNA, the CDR3 is TGTGCCAGCAGCACGGACGGGGCTAGCACATATACGCTGGATTTT. As protein: CASSTDGASTYTLDF. The variable domain in full, completed from reference TRBV2 and TRBJ2-3, reads EPEVTQTPSHQVTQMGQEVILRCVPISNHLYFYWYRQILGQKVEFLVSFYNNEISEKSEIFDDQFSVERPDGSNFTLKIRSTKLEDSAMYFCASSTDGASTYTLDFGPGTRLTVL.

This clonotype was observed a single time. The chain is built from TRBV12-3 or TRBV12-4 and TRBJ2-1; tentative D call: TRBD2 (6 bases). V was pared by 6 bases and J by 12 bases, with 24 bases between. The CDR3 spans 15 residues. CDR3 coding DNA: TGTGCCAGCAGGGTTGGAACGGGAGCGTACAGTGGGCAGTTCTTC. As protein: CASRVGTGAYSGQFF.

Concerning this clonotype itself: This may be a read error, as it is one base from a much larger clone. This likely comes from a read error, as the CDR3 has no conserved phenylalanine or tryptophan at its end. The limits of the CDR3 on the DNA are not certain, so only TCRdb's listed CDR3 is given. V gene TRBV20-1 combines with J gene TRBJ2-1. The CDR3 length is 11 residues, termini included. CDR1 and CDR2 (germline): DFQATT, SNEGSKA (reference sequence). CDR3 protein: CSASPYNEQSI.

Ten or more counts support this clonotype. The chain links TRBV5-4 to TRBJ2-1; 9 nucleotides align to TRBD1. The CDR3 has 14 amino acids. V lost 4 bases, J lost 8 bases, and 7 bases stayed unmatched. From germline, CDR1 is SGHNT and CDR2 YYREEE (reference sequence). This CDR3 reads CASSRAGTGYEQFF. The CDR3 nucleotides read TGTGCCAGCAGCCGAGCCGGGACAGGGTATGAGCAGTTCTTC.

The chain recombines TRBV29-1 with TRBJ2-3; 8 nucleotides agree with TRBD2. The CDR3 contains 13 residues. With 6 bases clipped from V and 4 bases from J, the junction kept 6 bases outside the gene matches. The germline V gene encodes CDR1 SQVTM and CDR2 ANQGSEA. Here the CDR3 reads CSVGTRTSDTQYF. In nucleotides, the CDR3 is TGCAGCGTCGGGACTAGAACATCAGATACGCAGTATTTT.

This clonotype was recorded many times. The chain has TRBV4-1 and TRBJ2-1; TRBD1 agrees at 11 bases. Looked up from germline, CDR1 is MGHRA and CDR2 is YSYEKL. J gave up 6 bases and V 1 base, and 5 bases lay outside the gene matches. The CDR3 consists of 16 residues. CDR3 sequence reads: CASSQGGGTGGNEQFF. The CDR3 DNA is TGCGCCAGCAGCCAAGGAGGAGGGACAGGGGGCAATGAGCAGTTCTTC.

Only one count was recorded for this clonotype. V usage is TRBV19 and J usage is TRBJ2-3, with 11 bases that match TRBD1. The CDR3 has 14 residues. Germline V gene lookup returns CDR1 LNHDA and CDR2 SQIVND (reference sequence). Germline trimming cut 4 bases from V and 8 bases from J; bases unmatched to any gene: 5. CDR3 protein: CASSTRTGGSTQYF. For the CDR3, the DNA is TGTGCCAGTAGTACACGGACAGGGGGCAGTACGCAGTATTTT. The full variable domain, completed using reference TRBV19 and TRBJ2-3, is DGGITQSPKYLFRKEGQNVTLSCEQNLNHDAMYWYRQDPGQGLRLIYYSQIVNDFQKGDIAEGYSVSREKKESFPLTVTSAQKNPTAFYLCASSTRTGGSTQYFGPGTRLTVL.

By share, this clonotype counts as medium-sized. The chain employs TRBV29-1 and TRBJ2-7; 7 bases match TRBD1. Germline CDR1 is SQVTM and CDR2 is ANQGSEA. V lost 3 bases and J lost 3; bases outside the gene matches: 5. The CDR3 has 13 residues. For the CDR3, the DNA is TGCAGCGTTGAGTCCGGGACAGTCTACGAGCAGTACTTC. Residues: CSVESGTVYEQYF.

The chain recombines TRBV18 with TRBJ2-2, with 7 bases fitting TRBD1. The trim removed 2 bases at V and 7 bases at J, leaving 4 bases unmatched. The CDR3 contains 14 residues. Germline V gene sequence: CDR1 KGHSH, CDR2 LQKENI. CDR3 region: CASSPSTGDGELFF. The CDR3 nucleotides read TGTGCCAGCTCACCATCCACAGGGGACGGGGAGCTGTTTTTT. Combining the CDR3 with reference TRBV18 and TRBJ2-2 gives the whole variable domain NAGVMQNPRHLVRRRGQEARLRCSPMKGHSHVYWYRQLPEEGLKFMVYLQKENIIDESGMPKERFSAEFPKEGPSILRIQQVVRGDSAAYFCASSPSTGDGELFFGEGSRLTVL.

This clonotype showed up just a few times. Being one base from a much bigger clone, this may be a read error. CDR3 sequence: CASSQAPDSNAGELFF. In DNA form, the CDR3 reads TGTGCCAGCAGCCAAGCTCCAGACTCTAACGCCGGGGAGCTGTTTTTT. This rearrangement joins TRBV14 to TRBJ2-2, with D unclear. The CDR3 is 16 amino acids. CDR1 and CDR2 (germline): SGHDN, FVKESK. Trimming stripped 1 base from V and 6 bases from J, with 15 bases between.

This rearrangement joins TRBV12-3 or TRBV12-4 to TRBJ2-3; D remains unclear. The CDR3 consists of 14 residues. V gave up 7 bases and J gave up 4 bases, with 15 bases separating them. The CDR3 loop is CASKKVIQADTQYF. CDR3 nucleotide sequence: TGTGCCAGCAAGAAGGTGATTCAGGCAGATACGCAGTATTTT.

A remark on this clonotype: This may be a read error: a much more frequent sequence differs by one nucleotide. The chain carries TRBV4-3 and TRBJ2-6; possible D gene TRBD1, 5 bases. The length of the CDR3 is 20 residues. The V gene's germline CDR1 is LGHNA and CDR2 YSLEER. The chain's CDR3 is CASSLGPPPFTTSGANVPTF. The CDR3 DNA reads as TGCGCCAGCAGCCTGGGCCCCCCCCCGTTCACTACCTCTGGGGCCAACGTCCCGACTTTC.

Of note for this clonotype: A much more abundant neighbour one base away suggests this may be a read error. This likely comes from a read error, as the CDR3 has no conserved phenylalanine or tryptophan at its end. The V call is TRBV30, the J call TRBJ2-4; 10 bases are a match to TRBD2. This CDR3 spans 14 amino acids. Germline V CDR1 and CDR2: GTSNPN, SVGIG (reference sequence). The J segment lost 5 bases and the V segment lost 3 bases, leaving 4 bases of the junction unmatched. Here the CDR3 reads CAWSAGTSENIQYL. In nucleotides, the CDR3 is TGTGCCTGGAGCGCCGGGACTAGCGAAAACATTCAGTACCTC.

A note on this clonotype: A much larger clone lies one base from this, so it may be a read error. V gene TRBV11-1 combines with J gene TRBJ1-1; no firm D call. The CDR3 runs to 14 residues. V gave up 5 bases and J gave up 3 bases, with 13 bases separating them. Germline V lookup: CDR1 SGHAT, CDR2 FQDESV (reference sequence). The CDR3 DNA reads TGTGCCAGCAGCGGGTGGTCTGGGGACACTGAAGCTTTCTTT. Its protein is CASSGWSGDTEAFF.

To note about this clonotype: One base away lies a much larger clone, so this may be a sequencing read error. The chain has TRBV11-2 and TRBJ2-7; 7 bases align to TRBD2. Germline trimming cut 6 bases from V and 3 bases from J; bases unmatched to any gene: 11. Germline loops: CDR1 SGHAT, CDR2 FQNNGV. CDR3 length: 15 residues. CDR3 nucleotides: TGTGCCAGCAGTCAACATCCCGGGACTAACTACGAGCAGTACTTC. Translation: CASSQHPGTNYEQYF.

This clonotype showed up many times. J is TRBJ2-3 and V is TRBV6-5, with TRBD2 matching 8 bases. This CDR3 spans 14 amino acids. Trimming cost V 8 bases and J 3 bases; bases outside gene matches: 7. Germline V gene sequence: CDR1 MNHEY, CDR2 SVGAGI. The CDR3 DNA reads as TGTGCCAGCTCGGGGGGGGGGGAGACAGATACGCAGTATTTT. Translating it yields CASSGGGETDTQYF.

A word on this clonotype: One end of the junction does not line up with germline, which may come from a read error. The genes are TRBV19 and TRBJ2-2, with D tentatively TRBD2 (5 bases). The CDR3 loop spans 15 amino acids. The V gene's germline CDR1 is LNHDA and CDR2 SQIVND (reference sequence). The CDR3 sequence is CASSTGIRSTGEPFF. DNA of the CDR3: TGTGCCAGTAGTACCGGGATTAGGTCTACTGGGGAGCCGTTTTTT.

CDR3 in amino acids: CASSYKDPEQFF. As DNA, the CDR3 is TGTGCCAGCAGTTACAAGGACCCCGAGCAGTTCTTC. V and J are TRBV6-2 or TRBV6-3 and TRBJ2-1, with unresolved D. The V end lost 2 bases, the J end lost 10 bases, and 9 bases lay between the germline ends. The CDR3 consists of 12 residues. Germline assignment: CDR1 MNHEY and CDR2 SVGEGT.

This clonotype was counted many times. The chain employs TRBV14 and TRBJ2-7; the D is unclear. The length of the CDR3 is 13 residues. V dropped 0 bases and J dropped 7 bases, with 10 bases sitting between them. Looked up from germline, CDR1 is SGHDN and CDR2 is FVKESK. CDR3 loop: CASSQEGHLEQYF. The CDR3 region has the DNA TGTGCCAGCAGCCAAGAAGGCCACCTGGAGCAGTACTTC.

This clonotype was observed many times. J is TRBJ2-2 and V is TRBV18; D assignment may be TRBD1 or TRBD2 (5 bases each). Germline CDR1 reads KGHSH; CDR2 reads LQKENI. The CDR3 is 13 amino acids. The V end was cut by 6 bases, the J end by 6 bases, with 11 bases between. Here the CDR3 reads CASSIGAAGELFF. The CDR3 bases are TGTGCCAGCTCTATCGGGGCGGCCGGGGAGCTGTTTTTT.

This clonotype has a count of ten or more. The gene calls are TRBV7-2 and TRBJ2-4; 7 bases agree with TRBD1. The CDR3 is 14 amino acids. Germline CDR1 and CDR2: SGHTA and FQGNSA. Trimming removed 1 base from V and 7 bases from J; junction bases left unmatched: 4. The DNA for the CDR3 is TGTGCCAGCAGCTTAGAAGGGGGCAATAACATTCAGTACTTC. Its translation: CASSLEGGNNIQYF.

This clonotype was recorded only once. The conserved closing phenylalanine or tryptophan is absent in this CDR3, likely reflecting a read error. The chain uses TRBV9 and TRBJ1-3; D is possibly TRBD1 (5 bases). Germline V gene data show CDR1 as SGDLS and CDR2 as YYNGEE. This CDR3 has 17 amino acids. CDR3 amino acids: CASSVGGGRSSGTTIYL. CDR3 DNA sequence: TGTGCCAGCAGCGTAGGCGGGGGTCGGAGCTCTGGAACCACCATATATCTT.